This TCR beta chain was recorded in a study of control samples from healthy donors and cancer patients. Profiling relied on immunoSEQ multiplex PCR, and the TCRdb table lists in-frame clones only, not all of them. The table lists about 150,000 clones, approximately 86% of them singletons. CDR1 is ENHRY and CDR2 is SYGVKD in the germline V gene. This CDR3 has 16 amino acids. V lost 6 bases to trimming and J lost 0 bases, with 18 bases between them. This clone was seen more than once but under ten times. The receptor was derived from a young man in good health. The chain couples TRBV10-3 to TRBJ2-7; no clear D. The sample taken for sequencing was blood. The CDR3 DNA reads as TGTGCCATCAGCATGGCGGCGCAGAGACGCTCCTACGAGCAGTACTTC. This encodes CAISMAAQRRSYEQYF.